Listed here are 31 T cell receptor beta chains from one sample, sequenced in a study of blood T cells in healthy people across ages (dated by TCRdb to between 2014 and 2017). Libraries were made using 5' RACE. Sequenced on an Illumina HiSeq 2500. The second PCR ran for about 7 to 11 cycles and used a J-beta primer mix along with a sample-barcoded 5' primer. TCRdb reworked the public reads: Q25 trimming with fastp, MiXCR clone assembly, productive beta chains retained. Merged by CDR3 protein, the rows form single entries marked with the most common genes and DNA. Across this sample there are roughly 930,000 distinct CDR3 sequences, with 48% seen only once. 13% of the sample rests with the top ten. The specimen was blood. These receptors were obtained from a man younger than 40 in good health.

The sample holds a few counts of this clonotype. V gene TRBV9 combines with J gene TRBJ1-2; D perhaps matches TRBD1 (6 bases). Germline V gene sequence: CDR1 SGDLS, CDR2 YYNGEE. CDR3 length equals 13 residues. V was trimmed by 4 bases and J by 2 bases, leaving 9 bases between them. CDR3 in amino acids: CASSTDRNYGYTF. The CDR3 DNA reads TGTGCCAGCAGCACGGACAGAAACTATGGCTACACCTTC.

The table lists this clonotype with a few counts. The chain uses TRBV29-1 and TRBJ2-7; TRBD2 might be the D (5 bases). Germline CDR1 is SQVTM and CDR2 is ANQGSEA. V dropped 7 bases and J dropped 3 bases, with 16 bases sitting between them. The length of the CDR3 is 13 residues. CDR3 sequence (DNA): TGCAGCGCTGGCCGGGATCTCAGCTACGAGCAGTACTTC. This gives the protein CSAGRDLSYEQYF.

Comments on this clonotype: At one end the junction does not follow the germline gene, possibly because of a read error. The rearrangement joins TRBV7-2 to TRBJ2-4, with a possible D match to TRBD2 (6 bases). The end of the DNA fits TRBJ2-7 better, so the J call may be wrong. Germline loops: CDR1 SGHTA, CDR2 FQGNSA. The CDR3 length is 15 residues. The chain's CDR3 is CVSSLVTGTGYEQYF. The CDR3 DNA is TGTGTCAGCAGCTTAGTCACCGGGACTGGCTACGAGCAGTACTTC.

J is TRBJ2-5 and V is TRBV29-1; perhaps TRBD1 as D (6 bases). This CDR3 has 13 amino acids. Germline lookup yields CDR1 SQVTM and CDR2 ANQGSEA. With 2 bases removed from V and 2 bases from J, the gap between germline ends came to 9 bases. The CDR3 spells CSVERTVQETQYF. As DNA, the CDR3 is TGCAGCGTTGAAAGGACAGTGCAAGAGACCCAGTACTTC.

The chain has TRBV11-2 and TRBJ2-1; possibly TRBD1 or TRBD2 for D (5 bases each). Deletions cut 2 bases from V and 0 bases from J, with 11 bases between. Per germline, CDR1 SGHAT and CDR2 FQNNGV. The CDR3 consists of 16 residues. CDR3 residues: CASSLNRGSSYNEQFF. The CDR3 DNA is TGTGCCAGCAGCTTAAATCGGGGCAGCTCCTACAATGAGCAGTTCTTC.

The chain recombines TRBV6-2 or TRBV6-3 with TRBJ2-7; D is ambiguous. Trimming removed 4 bases from V and 2 bases from J, with 15 bases in between. The CDR3 runs 15 residues. In germline, CDR1 is MNHEY, CDR2 SVGEGT. CDR3: CASSFRNTLTYEQYF. The CDR3 bases are TGTGCCAGCAGTTTTCGTAACACCTTAACCTACGAGCAGTACTTC.

This rearrangement joins TRBV4-2 to TRBJ2-5; possibly TRBD1 for D (7 bases). The germline gives CDR1 LGHNA, CDR2 YNFKEQ. The CDR3 is 16 residues long. The V and J ends lost 5 bases and 5 bases respectively, with 21 bases between them. CDR3 coding DNA: TGTGCCAGCAGCAAGGACCTAGCGAGGGGGCCGGAGACCCAGTACTTC. This encodes CASSKDLARGPETQYF.

This clonotype was counted a few times. The rearrangement uses TRBV4-1 and TRBJ2-3, with D possibly being TRBD2 (5 bases). Trimming removed 5 bases at V and 6 bases at J, with 12 bases between. The CDR3 loop spans 13 amino acids. Germline lookup yields CDR1 MGHRA and CDR2 YSYEKL. As DNA, the CDR3 is TGCGCCAGCAGCTCCCGGGAAGCGGATACGCAGTATTTT. This encodes CASSSREADTQYF.

The chain links TRBV7-9 to TRBJ2-7, with 7 bases matching TRBD1. Germline V gene lookup returns CDR1 SEHNR and CDR2 FQNEAQ (reference sequence). CDR3 length: 15 residues. After removal of 4 bases from V and 4 bases from J, the junction contained 10 bases not matched to a gene. The CDR3 coding sequence is TGTGCCAGCAGCTCCGCGACAGGGATGAGGTACGAGCAGTACTTC. Residues: CASSSATGMRYEQYF.

The chain links TRBV27 to TRBJ1-2, with 11 bases lining up with TRBD1. Trimming cost V 6 bases and J 4 bases; bases outside gene matches: 7. The CDR3 is 15 amino acids. Germline V CDR1 and CDR2: MNHEY, SMNVEV (reference sequence). The CDR3 bases are TGTGCCAGCAGACCTGGGACAGGGGGTTCCTATGGCTACACCTTC. Translated, it gives CASRPGTGGSYGYTF.

This clonotype was picked up many times. Written as DNA, the CDR3 is TGTGCCAGCAGTCCGGTCTCTGGGGCCAACGTCCTGACTTTC. It translates to CASSPVSGANVLTF. The rearrangement links TRBV12-3 or TRBV12-4 to TRBJ2-6, with D unresolved. This CDR3 is 14 amino acids long. V dropped 5 bases and J dropped 0 bases, with 5 bases sitting between them.

In this sample, this clonotype turned up a few times. This rearrangement joins TRBV24-1 to TRBJ2-7; 8 positions agree with TRBD1. The CDR3 is made up of 13 amino acids. CDR1 KGHDR and CDR2 SFDVKD come from the germline V gene. After removal of 11 bases from V and 7 bases from J, the junction contained 12 bases not matched to a gene. The CDR3 reads CASGQGSDNEQYF. In DNA, the CDR3 is TGTGCCAGCGGACAGGGTTCAGACAATGAGCAGTACTTC.

The rearrangement links TRBV3-1 to TRBJ2-3; 9 positions agree with TRBD1. With V trimmed by 3 bases and J by 1 base, 2 bases remained unmatched. The germline V gene has CDR1 LGHDT and CDR2 YNNKEL (reference sequence). The CDR3 contains 15 residues. In DNA, the CDR3 is TGTGCCAGCAGCCACCGGACAGGGGGCACAGATACGCAGTATTTT. This sequence encodes CASSHRTGGTDTQYF.

In this sample, this clonotype turned up a few times. The chain joins TRBV9 to TRBJ2-3, with 11 bases identical to TRBD2. Germline CDR1 and CDR2: SGDLS and YYNGEE. J lost 1 base, V lost 4 bases, and 5 bases had no gene match. The CDR3 contains 16 residues. The CDR3 DNA reads TGTGCCAGCAGCCCGCCGGGACTAGCGGGCACAGATACGCAGTATTTT. This encodes CASSPPGLAGTDTQYF.

This clonotype has a count of ten or more. The chain is built from TRBV6-1 and TRBJ2-3; maybe TRBD2 (5 bases). This CDR3 has 19 amino acids. Germline V gene sequence: CDR1 MNHNS, CDR2 SASEGT. Between the trimmed V and J ends, which lost 8 bases and 2 bases, there was a span of 29 bases. The CDR3 loop reads CASGRRAPGLLLNTDTQYF. The CDR3 nucleotides are TGTGCCAGCGGACGCCGAGCCCCGGGGTTACTTCTTAACACAGATACGCAGTATTTT.

The chain uses TRBV4-1 and TRBJ2-1; 11 bases align to TRBD2. Unmatched junction bases numbered 6, after V lost 4 bases and J lost 4 bases. CDR3 length: 16 residues. CDR1 is MGHRA and CDR2 is YSYEKL in the germline V gene. The CDR3: CASSPIAGGPYNEQFF. The CDR3 nucleotides are TGCGCCAGCAGCCCCATAGCGGGGGGGCCGTACAATGAGCAGTTCTTC.

V gene TRBV6-5 combines with J gene TRBJ1-4; a possible D gene is TRBD1 (6 bases). The ends were cut back, 6 bases at V and 4 bases at J, with 15 bases in the middle. CDR3 size: 15 residues. The V gene's germline CDR1 is MNHEY and CDR2 SVGAGI. The CDR3 protein is CASRPGRGGNEKLFF. CDR3 nucleotide sequence: TGTGCCAGCAGGCCCGGGAGGGGGGGTAATGAAAAACTGTTTTTT.

This clonotype appeared a few times. The chain uses TRBV24-1 and TRBJ2-4, with D possibly being TRBD1 or TRBD2 (5 bases each). The J call may be in error: the DNA end matches TRBJ2-7 better. There are 12 residues in the CDR3. Germline CDR1 is KGHDR and CDR2 is SFDVKD. The CDR3 DNA follows: TGTGCCACCCAGGGACCCGCCTACGAGCAGTACTTC. It yields the protein CATQGPAYEQYF.

The sample holds a few counts of this clonotype. The chain links TRBV7-2 to TRBJ1-2, with D maybe TRBD1 (5 bases). CDR1 and CDR2 from the germline V gene are SGHTA and FQGNSA. With 5 bases removed from V and 2 bases from J, the gap between germline ends came to 12 bases. The CDR3 length is 14 residues. The CDR3 is CASSPYQGNYGYTF. CDR3 DNA: TGTGCCAGCAGCCCCTACCAGGGAAACTATGGCTACACCTTC. The whole variable domain, remainder taken from reference TRBV7-2 and TRBJ1-2, is GAGVSQSPSNKVTEKGKDVELRCDPISGHTALYWYRQSLGQGLEFLIYFQGNSAPDKSGLPSDRFSAERTGGSVSTLTIQRTQQEDSAVYLCASSPYQGNYGYTFGSGTRLTVV.

Details on this clonotype: The germline gene is not matched at one end of the junction; a read error may be the cause. This chain joins TRBV7-3 and TRBJ1-3; D is ambiguous. Per the germline V gene, CDR1 is SGHTA and CDR2 is FQGTGA. The CDR3 loop spans 23 amino acids. This CDR3 reads CASSLTRSAFRVPSFLSGNTIYF. The CDR3 DNA sequence: TGTGCCAGCAGCCTAACCCGCTCAGCCTTTAGGGTTCCCTCCTTTCTCTCTGGAAACACCATATATTTT.

This chain joins TRBV6-5 and TRBJ2-7; TRBD2 matches at 9 bases. Trimming took 5 bases from V and 2 from J; bases not matched to a gene: 7. This CDR3 contains 15 residues. Germline CDR1 MNHEY, CDR2 SVGAGI. CDR3 residues: CASSKLAGQTYEQYF. CDR3 DNA: TGTGCCAGCAGTAAGCTAGCGGGGCAGACCTACGAGCAGTACTTC.

This clonotype has only one observation. The rearrangement links TRBV6-6 to TRBJ1-4; 7 positions agree with TRBD1. The CDR3 is 15 residues long. V dropped 2 bases and J dropped 3; count of bases not matched to a gene: 3. The germline CDR1 and CDR2 sequences are MNHNY and SVGAGI (reference sequence). The CDR3 DNA sequence: TGTGCCAGCAGTTACAGTCAGGGGGCTAATGAAAAACTGTTTTTT. Translating it yields CASSYSQGANEKLFF.

This chain connects TRBV9 to TRBJ1-5, with D hard to call. This CDR3 has 15 amino acids. Trimming took off 0 bases at V and 5 bases at J, with 12 bases between the two ends. Per the germline V gene, CDR1 is SGDLS and CDR2 is YYNGEE. The CDR3 here is CASSVGGVLYQPQHF. The CDR3 nucleotides read TGTGCCAGCAGCGTAGGTGGGGTCCTTTATCAGCCCCAGCATTTT.

The chain carries TRBV28 and TRBJ2-2; 8 bases match TRBD1. V shed 8 bases and J 6 bases; nucleotides not matched to a gene: 2. The CDR3 totals 12 residues. The germline CDR1 and CDR2 sequences are MDHEN and SYDVKM. The CDR3 coding sequence is TGTGCCAGCGACAGGGGCCCCGGGGAGCTGTTTTTT. It encodes CASDRGPGELFF.

The rearrangement joins TRBV20-1 to TRBJ2-5, with D uncertain. Germline lookup yields CDR1 DFQATT and CDR2 SNEGSKA (reference sequence). Trimming took off 5 bases at V and 3 bases at J, with 7 bases between the two ends. The CDR3 runs to 11 residues. The CDR3 spells CSAQGKETQYF. Written as DNA, the CDR3 is TGCAGTGCTCAAGGGAAAGAGACCCAGTACTTC.

This clonotype was picked up many times. The V call is TRBV5-1, the J call TRBJ2-1; 8 bases agree with TRBD1. This CDR3 is 15 amino acids long. Trimming removed 4 bases from V and 4 bases from J; junction bases left unmatched: 7. Germline assignment: CDR1 SGHRS and CDR2 YFSETQ. CDR3 residues: CASSLTGTGYNEQFF. The DNA for the CDR3 is TGCGCCAGCAGCCTAACCGGGACAGGATACAATGAGCAGTTCTTC.

The rearrangement links TRBV20-1 to TRBJ2-2; 11 bases line up with TRBD1. The CDR3 spans 17 residues. V shed 4 bases and J 5 bases; nucleotides not matched to a gene: 12. Germline V lookup: CDR1 DFQATT, CDR2 SNEGSKA (reference sequence). The CDR3 sequence: CSATPPGQGAITGELFF. The CDR3, as DNA: TGCAGTGCTACCCCCCCAGGACAGGGGGCAATAACCGGGGAGCTGTTTTTT.

The CDR3 loop is CASSVAPGRSQETQYF. CDR3 DNA: TGTGCCAGCAGCGTAGCCCCGGGACGGAGCCAAGAGACCCAGTACTTC. The J gene is TRBJ2-5, the V gene TRBV9; D is perhaps TRBD1 or TRBD2 (5 bases each). Trimming cost V 0 bases and J 1 base, with 13 bases left between them. This CDR3 has 16 amino acids. The germline gives CDR1 SGDLS, CDR2 YYNGEE.

J is TRBJ2-7 and V is TRBV11-3; perhaps TRBD1 as D (6 bases). Germline V gives CDR1 SGHNT, CDR2 YENEEA. Trimming stripped 5 bases from V and 2 bases from J, with 10 bases between. CDR3 length equals 13 residues. CDR3 in amino acids: CASSTGHAYEQYF. The CDR3 DNA is TGTGCCAGCAGCACGGGACACGCCTACGAGCAGTACTTC.

V and J are TRBV5-6 and TRBJ2-7; 7 nucleotides agree with TRBD1. V was pared by 3 bases and J by 2 bases, with 20 bases of the junction left unmatched. Germline V lookup: CDR1 SGHDT, CDR2 YYEEEE. This CDR3 has 19 residues. CDR3 nucleotide sequence: TGTGCCAGCAGCTCGAAGCAAAGACCCCCTACGGGACAGCCCTACGAGCAGTACTTC. Protein sequence: CASSSKQRPPTGQPYEQYF.

In its sample, this clonotype was seen many times. The rearrangement uses TRBV7-9 and TRBJ1-6; the match to TRBD1 covers 7 bases. This CDR3 is built from 14 residues. In germline, CDR1 is SEHNR, CDR2 FQNEAQ (reference sequence). With V trimmed by 6 bases and J by 7 bases, 6 bases remained unmatched. CDR3 amino acids: CASSAGTANSPLHF. In DNA, the CDR3 is TGTGCCAGCAGTGCCGGGACAGCCAATTCACCCCTCCACTTT.